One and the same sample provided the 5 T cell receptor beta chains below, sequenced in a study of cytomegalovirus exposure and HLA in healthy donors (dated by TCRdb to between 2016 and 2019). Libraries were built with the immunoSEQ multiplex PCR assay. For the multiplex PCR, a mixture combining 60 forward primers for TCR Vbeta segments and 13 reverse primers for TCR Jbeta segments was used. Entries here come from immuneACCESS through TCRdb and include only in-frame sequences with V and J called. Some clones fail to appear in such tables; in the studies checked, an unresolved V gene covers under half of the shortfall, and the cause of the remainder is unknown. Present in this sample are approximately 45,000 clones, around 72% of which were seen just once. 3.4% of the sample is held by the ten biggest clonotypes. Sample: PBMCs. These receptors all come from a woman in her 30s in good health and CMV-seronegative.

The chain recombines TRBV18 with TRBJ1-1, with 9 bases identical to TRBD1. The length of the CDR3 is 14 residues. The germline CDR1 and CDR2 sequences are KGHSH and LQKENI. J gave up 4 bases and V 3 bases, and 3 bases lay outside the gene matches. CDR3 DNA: TGTGCCAGCTCACCCGGACAGGGGATCACTGAAGCTTTCTTT. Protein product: CASSPGQGITEAFF.

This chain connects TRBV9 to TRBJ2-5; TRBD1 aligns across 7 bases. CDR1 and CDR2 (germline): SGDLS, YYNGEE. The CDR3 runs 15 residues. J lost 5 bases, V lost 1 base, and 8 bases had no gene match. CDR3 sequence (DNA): TGTGCCAGCAGCGTACAGACAGGGTCGGGGGAGACCCAGTACTTC. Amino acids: CASSVQTGSGETQYF.

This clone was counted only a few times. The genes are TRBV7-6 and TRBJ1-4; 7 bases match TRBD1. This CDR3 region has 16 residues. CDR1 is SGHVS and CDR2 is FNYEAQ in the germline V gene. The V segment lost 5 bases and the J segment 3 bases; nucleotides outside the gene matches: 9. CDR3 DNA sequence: TGTGCCAGCAGCGCTCAGGAGGGGGCCGCTAATGAAAAACTGTTTTTT. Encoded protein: CASSAQEGAANEKLFF.

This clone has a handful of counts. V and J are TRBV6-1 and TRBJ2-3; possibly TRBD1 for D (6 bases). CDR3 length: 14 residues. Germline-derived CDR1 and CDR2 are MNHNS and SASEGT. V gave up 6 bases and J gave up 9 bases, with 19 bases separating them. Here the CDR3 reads CASRRTGLGETQYF. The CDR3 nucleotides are TGTGCCAGCAGACGAACAGGGTTGGGAGAGACGCAGTATTTT.

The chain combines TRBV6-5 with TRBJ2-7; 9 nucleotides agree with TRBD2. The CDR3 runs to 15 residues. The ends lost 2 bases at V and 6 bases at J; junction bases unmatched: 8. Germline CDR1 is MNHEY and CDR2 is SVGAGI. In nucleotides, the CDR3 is TGTGCCAGCAGTTACGGTAGCGGGGGTACGGGCGAGCAGTACTTC. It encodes CASSYGSGGTGEQYF.